A single sample gave rise to the 8 T cell receptor beta chains below, sequenced in a study of T-cell memory formation after mild COVID-19. TCRdb re-derived calls from the 5' RACE reads in MiXCR, one entry per CDR3 protein. The data show tens of thousands of distinct CDR3 sequences, 9.3% seen once. The sequenced material came from PBMCs or a T cell subset sorted from them (not recorded which). The source of these receptors is an adult woman who had mild COVID-19 (a few samples of this study predate the infection). Cell type and time point are not known.

This sequence joins TRBV7-2 and TRBJ2-5, with no clear D. V was shortened by 5 bases and J by 5 bases, with 12 bases between the two germline ends. The CDR3 spans 13 residues. Per the germline V gene, CDR1 is SGHTA and CDR2 is FQGNSA. The CDR3 DNA follows: TGTGCCAGCAGCGCTGGAGTCAGGGAGACCCAGTACTTC. Its translation is CASSAGVRETQYF.

This clonotype was counted many times. The chain is built from TRBV5-5 and TRBJ2-2, with 10 bases lining up with TRBD1. The junction had 15 bases not matched to a gene; V was cut back by 6 bases and J by 1 base. The CDR3 totals 19 residues. In germline, CDR1 is SGHKS, CDR2 YYEKEE (reference sequence). CDR3: CASTQNIGTGARNTGELFF. The CDR3 DNA reads as TGTGCCAGCACCCAAAATATTGGGACAGGGGCCCGGAACACCGGGGAGCTGTTTTTT.

This clonotype was observed a handful of times. This rearrangement joins TRBV3-1 to TRBJ2-5; D perhaps matches TRBD2 (6 bases). The CDR3 is 13 residues long. V was clipped by 1 base and J by 5 bases, with 8 bases between them. Germline lookup yields CDR1 LGHDT and CDR2 YNNKEL (reference sequence). The CDR3 reads CASSQAGVETQYF. Written as DNA, the CDR3 is TGTGCCAGCAGCCAAGCGGGGGTCGAGACCCAGTACTTC.

This clonotype was observed at least ten times. J is TRBJ1-1 and V is TRBV7-2; a possible D gene is TRBD1 (5 bases). Trimming took off 4 bases at V and 1 base at J, with 10 bases between the two ends. The CDR3 sequence is 14 residues long. Germline V lookup: CDR1 SGHTA, CDR2 FQGNSA. The CDR3 sequence is CASSWLGPNTEAFF. CDR3 nucleotide sequence: TGTGCCAGCAGCTGGCTGGGACCGAACACTGAAGCTTTCTTT.

Here the CDR3 DNA reads TGTGCCAGCAGCTTACGGTACGGGGATACCTACGAGCAGTACTTC. This translates into CASSLRYGDTYEQYF. The chain is built from TRBV11-3 and TRBJ2-7, with D perhaps TRBD2 (5 bases). Looked up from germline, CDR1 is SGHNT and CDR2 is YENEEA. Trimming took 2 bases from V and 2 from J, leaving 13 bases between them. There are 15 residues in the CDR3.

J is TRBJ2-4 and V is TRBV20-1, with D tentatively TRBD1 (5 bases). CDR1 is DFQATT, CDR2 SNEGSKA, per germline (reference sequence). The length of the CDR3 is 14 residues. V lost 6 bases and J 1 base, leaving 13 bases between the germline ends. The CDR3 DNA reads TGCAGTGCCCCATCAGGGTTTGCCAAAAACATTCAGTACTTC. Translating gives CSAPSGFAKNIQYF.

The rearrangement joins TRBV12-3 or TRBV12-4 to TRBJ2-6; tentative D call: TRBD1 (5 bases). CDR3 length: 17 amino acids. With 0 bases removed from V and 2 bases from J, the gap between germline ends came to 11 bases. The CDR3 DNA follows: TGTGCCAGCAGTTTAGCGCAGGGTGGGGCTGGGGCCAACGTCCTGACTTTC. As protein: CASSLAQGGAGANVLTF.

This clonotype was counted ten times or more. The chain joins TRBV7-2 to TRBJ1-3, with 9 bases that match TRBD1. Germline V lookup: CDR1 SGHTA, CDR2 FQGNSA. CDR3 size: 14 residues. V gave up 4 bases and J gave up 4 bases; unmatched junction bases: 2. Written as DNA, the CDR3 is TGTGCCAGCAGCTCCGGGACAGGGGGAAACACCATATATTTT. It translates to CASSSGTGGNTIYF.